This T cell receptor beta chain derives from a study of early stage breast cancer tumors. Study-level information: About 80% of the 16 invasive tumors were ER+, PR+ and HER2-. Invasive lobular carcinomas made up about 30% of the 12 ER+/PR+/HER2- tumors.

CDR1 is SGHDT, CDR2 YYEEEE, per germline. V shed 0 bases, J shed 3 bases, and the junction held 3 bases outside the gene matches. The CDR3 consists of 15 residues. Findings of the study overall: Commonly generated sequences made up most enriched TCRB sequences shared between patients.

Blood replicates held 0.5 ug DNA, tumor or normal breast approximately 1.5 ug, two each. Using immunoSEQ multiplex PCR, the repertoire was profiled, and TCRdb retains in-frame clones only, with some absent. The table includes around 10,000 clones, around 60% detected once. Turning to this clone: Its antigen is unknown.

V and J are TRBV5-6 and TRBJ2-7; the match to TRBD2 covers 10 bases. Sequenced material: breast tumor tissue. The sequence was collected from a person between 60 and 69 years old with breast cancer. The CDR3: CASSLETSGFYEQYF. The CDR3 coding sequence is TGTGCCAGCAGCTTGGAGACTAGCGGGTTCTACGAGCAGTACTTC.